This record covers a single T cell receptor beta chain. Its target is unknown. This table comes from immunoSEQ multiplex PCR, and its TCRdb copy is limited to in-frame clones, with some not included. The sample shows approximately 120,000 clones, roughly four fifths of them seen only once. Time point here: baseline pretreatment blood. Treatment here: 15 Gy SBRT to primary tumor, nephrectomy 4 weeks later. Trimming stripped 4 bases from V and 2 bases from J, with 13 bases between. Germline V gene lookup returns CDR1 SGHRS and CDR2 YFSETQ. The CDR3 is made up of 14 amino acids. The sample is drawn from a study of radiation and T cells in renal cell carcinoma. Points from the study as a whole: Top tumor clonotypes rose in blood 2 weeks post-radiation, then contracted.

The TCR comes from a woman aged 55-70 years with renal cell carcinoma. The sequenced sample was blood, obtained from a patient whose treatment included radiotherapy and nephrectomy. The chain links TRBV5-1 to TRBJ2-7; no definite D call. The CDR3 coding sequence is TGCGCCAGCAGCCCGTCGCCAGCAGCCTACGAGCAGTACTTC. Encoded protein: CASSPSPAAYEQYF.